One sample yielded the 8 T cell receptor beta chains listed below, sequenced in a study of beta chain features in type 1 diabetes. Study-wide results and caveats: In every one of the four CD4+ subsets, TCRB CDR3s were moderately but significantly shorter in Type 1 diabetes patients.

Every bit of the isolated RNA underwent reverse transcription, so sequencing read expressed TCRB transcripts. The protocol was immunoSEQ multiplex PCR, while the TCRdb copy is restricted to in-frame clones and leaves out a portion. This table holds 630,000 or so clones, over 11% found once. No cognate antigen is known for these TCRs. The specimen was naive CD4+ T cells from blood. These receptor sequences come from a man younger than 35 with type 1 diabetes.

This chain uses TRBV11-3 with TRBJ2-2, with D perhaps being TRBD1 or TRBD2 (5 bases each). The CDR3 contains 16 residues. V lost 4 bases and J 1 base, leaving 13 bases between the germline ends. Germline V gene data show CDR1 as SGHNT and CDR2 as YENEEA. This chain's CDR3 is CASSSPRGENTGELFF. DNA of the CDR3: TGTGCCAGCAGCTCGCCGAGGGGTGAGAACACCGGGGAGCTGTTTTTT.

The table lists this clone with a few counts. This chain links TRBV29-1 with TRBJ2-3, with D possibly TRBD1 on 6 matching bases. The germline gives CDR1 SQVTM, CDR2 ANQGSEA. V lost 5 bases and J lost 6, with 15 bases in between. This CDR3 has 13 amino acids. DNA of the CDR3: TGCAGCGTTCACACCCACCAGGGGGATACGCAGTATTTT. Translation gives CSVHTHQGDTQYF.

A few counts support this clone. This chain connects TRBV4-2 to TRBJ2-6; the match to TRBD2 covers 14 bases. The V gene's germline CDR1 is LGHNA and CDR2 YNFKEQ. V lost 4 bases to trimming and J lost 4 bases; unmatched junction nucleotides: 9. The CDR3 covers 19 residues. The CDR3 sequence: CASSPRGLAGASGANVLTF. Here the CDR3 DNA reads TGTGCCAGCAGCCCCAGGGGACTAGCGGGGGCCTCGGGGGCCAACGTCCTGACTTTC.

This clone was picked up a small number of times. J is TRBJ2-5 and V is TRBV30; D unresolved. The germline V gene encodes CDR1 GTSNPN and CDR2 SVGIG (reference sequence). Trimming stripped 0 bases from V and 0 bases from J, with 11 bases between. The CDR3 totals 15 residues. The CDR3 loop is CAWSVRVGYQETQYF. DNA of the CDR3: TGTGCCTGGAGTGTACGGGTGGGGTACCAAGAGACCCAGTACTTC.

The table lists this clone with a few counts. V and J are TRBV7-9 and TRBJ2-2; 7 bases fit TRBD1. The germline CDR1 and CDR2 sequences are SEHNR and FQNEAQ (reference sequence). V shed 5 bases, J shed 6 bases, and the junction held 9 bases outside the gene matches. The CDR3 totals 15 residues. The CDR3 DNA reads TGTGCCAGCAGCCGAAGACAGGGTGATCCCGGGGAGCTGTTTTTT. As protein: CASSRRQGDPGELFF.

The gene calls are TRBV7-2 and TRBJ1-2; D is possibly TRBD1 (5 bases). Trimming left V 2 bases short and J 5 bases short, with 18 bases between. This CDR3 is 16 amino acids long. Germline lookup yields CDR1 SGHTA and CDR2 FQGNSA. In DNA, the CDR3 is TGTGCCAGCAGCTTAAGTCAGGGCCTGCATGGATATGGCTACACCTTC. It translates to CASSLSQGLHGYGYTF.

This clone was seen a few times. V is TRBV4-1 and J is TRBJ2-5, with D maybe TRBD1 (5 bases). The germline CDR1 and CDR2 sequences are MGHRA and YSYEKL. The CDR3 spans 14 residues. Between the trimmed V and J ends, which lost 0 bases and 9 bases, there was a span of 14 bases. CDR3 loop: CASSQDDQTRAQYF. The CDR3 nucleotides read TGCGCCAGCAGCCAAGATGATCAAACCAGGGCCCAGTACTTC.

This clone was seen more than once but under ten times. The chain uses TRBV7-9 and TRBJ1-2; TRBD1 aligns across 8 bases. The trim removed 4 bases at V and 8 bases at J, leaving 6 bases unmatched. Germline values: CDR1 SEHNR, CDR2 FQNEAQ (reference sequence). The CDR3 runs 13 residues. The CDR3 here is CASSSRTGLGYTF. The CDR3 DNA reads TGTGCCAGCAGCTCCCGGACAGGGCTCGGCTACACCTTC.